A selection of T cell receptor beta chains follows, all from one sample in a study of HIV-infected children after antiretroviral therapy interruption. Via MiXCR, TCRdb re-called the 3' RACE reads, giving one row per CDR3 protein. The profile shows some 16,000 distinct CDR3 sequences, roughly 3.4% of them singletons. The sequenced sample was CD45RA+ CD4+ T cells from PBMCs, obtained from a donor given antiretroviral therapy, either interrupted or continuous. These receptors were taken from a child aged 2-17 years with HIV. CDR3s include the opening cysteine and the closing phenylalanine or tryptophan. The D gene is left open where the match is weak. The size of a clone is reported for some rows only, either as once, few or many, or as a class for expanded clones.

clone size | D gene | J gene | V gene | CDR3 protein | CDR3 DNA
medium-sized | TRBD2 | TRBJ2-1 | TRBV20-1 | CSARDPKQGAGWYNEQFF | TGCAGTGCTAGAGACCCGAAGCAGGGAGCGGGATGGTACAATGAGCAGTTCTTC
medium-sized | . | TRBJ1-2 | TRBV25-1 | CASSAQSSYTF | TGTGCCAGCAGTGCCCAGTCTAGCTACACCTTC
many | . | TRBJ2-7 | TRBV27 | CASSLYPGDYEQYF | TGTGCCAGCAGTTTATACCCAGGGGACTACGAGCAGTACTTC
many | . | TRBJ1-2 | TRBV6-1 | CASSEGQASNYGYTF | TGTGCCAGCAGTGAAGGACAGGCCTCTAACTATGGCTACACCTTC
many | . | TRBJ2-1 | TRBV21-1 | CASKKQASGEVESEQFF | TGTGCCTCAAAAAAACAGGCTAGCGGCGAGGTTGAGAGTGAGCAGTTCTTC
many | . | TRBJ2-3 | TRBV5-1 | CASSTSGTNTDTQYF | TGCGCCAGCAGCACTTCTGGGACCAACACAGATACGCAGTATTTT
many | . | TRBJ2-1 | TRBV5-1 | CASSLGVNEQFF | TGCGCCAGCAGCTTGGGGGTAAACGAGCAGTTCTTC
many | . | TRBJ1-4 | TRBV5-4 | CASSPTVGLEKLFF | TGTGCCAGCAGCCCAACGGTCGGACTTGAAAAACTGTTTTTT
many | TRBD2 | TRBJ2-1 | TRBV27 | CASSLFSTSGKAEQFF | TGTGCCAGCAGTTTATTCTCGACTAGCGGGAAGGCTGAGCAGTTCTTC
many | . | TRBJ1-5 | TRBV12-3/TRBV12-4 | CASSLAEQYNQPQHF | TGTGCCAGCAGTTTGGCTGAACAGTATAATCAGCCCCAGCATTTT
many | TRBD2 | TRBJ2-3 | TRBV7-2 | CASSPLSSGGGDTQYF | TGTGCCAGCAGCCCCTTATCTAGCGGGGGGGGAGATACGCAGTATTTT
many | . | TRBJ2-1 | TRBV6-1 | CASTLTRTHYNEQFF | TGTGCCAGCACCCTGACCAGGACCCACTACAATGAGCAGTTCTTC
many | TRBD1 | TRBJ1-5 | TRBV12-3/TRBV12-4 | CASSLDTGGNQAPLF | TGTGCAAGCAGCTTAGACACAGGGGGCAACCAGGCTCCGCTTTTT
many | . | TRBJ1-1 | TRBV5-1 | CASSRFQGNTEAFF | TGCGCCAGCAGCCGATTCCAAGGGAACACTGAAGCTTTCTTT
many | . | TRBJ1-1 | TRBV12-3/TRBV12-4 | CATAQGMTEAFF | TGTGCCACTGCCCAGGGTATGACTGAAGCTTTCTTT
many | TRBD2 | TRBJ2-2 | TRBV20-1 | CSARRLAGGNTGELFF | TGCAGTGCTAGAAGACTAGCGGGGGGGAACACCGGGGAGCTGTTTTTT
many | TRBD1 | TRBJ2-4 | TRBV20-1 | CSAPTGGAKNIQYF | TGCAGTGCCCCGACAGGGGGAGCCAAAAACATTCAGTACTTC
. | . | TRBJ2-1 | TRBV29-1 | CSVEQSYNEQFF | TGCAGCGTTGAACAGTCCTACAATGAGCAGTTCTTC
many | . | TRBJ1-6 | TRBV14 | CASSQAYRHPLHF | TGTGCCAGCAGCCAAGCATATCGACATCCCCTCCACTTT
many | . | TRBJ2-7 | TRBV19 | CASSAAGSGTYEQYF | TGTGCCAGTAGTGCTGCCGGGAGCGGAACCTACGAGCAGTACTTC
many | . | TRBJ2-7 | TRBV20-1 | CSARDLLSGTYEQYF | TGCAGTGCTAGAGATCTTCTTTCCGGTACCTACGAGCAGTACTTC
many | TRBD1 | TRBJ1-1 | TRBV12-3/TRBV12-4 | CASSFQGAATEAFF | TGTGCCAGCAGTTTTCAGGGGGCGGCCACTGAAGCTTTCTTT